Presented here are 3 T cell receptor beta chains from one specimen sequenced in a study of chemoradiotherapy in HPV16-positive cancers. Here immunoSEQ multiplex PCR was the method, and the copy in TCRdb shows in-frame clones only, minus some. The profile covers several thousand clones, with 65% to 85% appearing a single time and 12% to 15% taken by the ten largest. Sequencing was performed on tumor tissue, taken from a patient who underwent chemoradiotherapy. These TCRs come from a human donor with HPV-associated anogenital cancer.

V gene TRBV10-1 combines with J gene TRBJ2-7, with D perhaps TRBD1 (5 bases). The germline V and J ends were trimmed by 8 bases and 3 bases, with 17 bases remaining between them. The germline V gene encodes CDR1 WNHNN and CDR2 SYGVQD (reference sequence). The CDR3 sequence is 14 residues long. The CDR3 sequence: CASWIRGHDYEQYF. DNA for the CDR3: TGCGCCAGCTGGATAAGGGGCCATGACTACGAGCAGTACTTC.

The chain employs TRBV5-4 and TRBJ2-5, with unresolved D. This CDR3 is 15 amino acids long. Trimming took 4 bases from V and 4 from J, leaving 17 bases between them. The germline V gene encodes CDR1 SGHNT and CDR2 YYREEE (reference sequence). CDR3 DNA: TGTGCCAGCAGCAGCCGGAGTAGGGTGGGAGAGACCCAGTACTTC. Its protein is CASSSRSRVGETQYF.

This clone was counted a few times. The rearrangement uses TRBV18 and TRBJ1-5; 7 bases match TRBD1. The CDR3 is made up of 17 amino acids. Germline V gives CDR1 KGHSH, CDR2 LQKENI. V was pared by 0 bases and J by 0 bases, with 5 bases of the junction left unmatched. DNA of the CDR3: TGTGCCAGCTCACCACCGGGACAGCTCTTTAGCAATCAGCCCCAGCATTTT. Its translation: CASSPPGQLFSNQPQHF.